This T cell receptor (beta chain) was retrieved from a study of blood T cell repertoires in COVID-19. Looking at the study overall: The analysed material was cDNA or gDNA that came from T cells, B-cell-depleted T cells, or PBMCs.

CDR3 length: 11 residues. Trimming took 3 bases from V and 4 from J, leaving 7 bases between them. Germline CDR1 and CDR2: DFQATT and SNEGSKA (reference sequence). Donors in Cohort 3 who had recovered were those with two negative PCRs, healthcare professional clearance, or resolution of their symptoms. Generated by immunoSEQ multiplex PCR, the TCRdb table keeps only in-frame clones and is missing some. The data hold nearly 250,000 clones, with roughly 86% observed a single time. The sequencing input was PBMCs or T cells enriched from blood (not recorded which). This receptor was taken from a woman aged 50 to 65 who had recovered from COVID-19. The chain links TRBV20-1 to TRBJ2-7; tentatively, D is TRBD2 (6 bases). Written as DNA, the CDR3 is TGCAGTGCTAGCGGGAGTTACGAGCAGTACTTC. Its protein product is CSASGSYEQYF.